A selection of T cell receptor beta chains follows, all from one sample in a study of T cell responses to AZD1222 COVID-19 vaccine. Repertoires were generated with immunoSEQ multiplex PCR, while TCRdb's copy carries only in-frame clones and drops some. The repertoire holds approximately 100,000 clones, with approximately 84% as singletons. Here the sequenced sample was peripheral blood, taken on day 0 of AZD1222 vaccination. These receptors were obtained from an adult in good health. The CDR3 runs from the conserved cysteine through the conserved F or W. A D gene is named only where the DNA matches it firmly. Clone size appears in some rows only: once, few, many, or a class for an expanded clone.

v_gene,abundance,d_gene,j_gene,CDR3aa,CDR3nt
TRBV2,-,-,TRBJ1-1,CASPHPGRLNTEAFF,TGTGCCAGCCCCCACCCGGGACGATTGAACACTGAAGCTTTCTTT
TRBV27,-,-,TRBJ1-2,CASSYSRNYGYTF,TGTGCCAGCAGTTACAGCAGGAACTATGGCTACACCTTC
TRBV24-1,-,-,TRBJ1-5,CATSDRGDQPQHF,TGTGCCACCAGTGACAGGGGCGACCAGCCCCAGCATTTT
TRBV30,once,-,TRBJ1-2,CAWSPSSFGVGYTF,TGTGCCTGGAGTCCGTCCAGTTTCGGGGTCGGCTACACCTTC
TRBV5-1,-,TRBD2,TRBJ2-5,CASSTRLAGDGGETQYF,TGCGCCAGCAGCACGAGACTAGCGGGAGATGGAGGCGAGACCCAGTACTTC
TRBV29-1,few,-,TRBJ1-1,CSVGFGGRGGTEAFF,TGCAGCGTGGGCTTCGGGGGCAGGGGTGGTACTGAAGCTTTCTTT
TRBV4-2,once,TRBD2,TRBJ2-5,CASSQGTSERRETQYF,TGTGCCAGCAGCCAAGGGACTAGCGAACGGCGGGAGACCCAGTACTTC
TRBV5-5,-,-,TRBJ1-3,CASSLGGSGNTIYF,TGTGCCAGCAGCTTGGGAGGAAGTGGAAACACCATATATTTT
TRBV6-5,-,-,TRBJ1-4,CASRATGNEKLFF,TGTGCCAGCAGAGCGACGGGGAATGAAAAACTGTTTTTT
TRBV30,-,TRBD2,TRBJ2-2,CAWSLFGLASTGELFF,TGTGCCTGGAGTCTATTCGGACTAGCCTCCACCGGGGAGCTGTTTTTT
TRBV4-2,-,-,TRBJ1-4,CASSQSPGQGEKLFF,TGTGCCAGCAGCCAATCCCCCGGCCAGGGAGAAAAACTGTTTTTT
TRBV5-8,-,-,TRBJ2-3,CASSLVSPEATDTQYF,TGTGCCAGCAGCTTGGTTAGCCCAGAAGCCACAGATACGCAGTATTTT
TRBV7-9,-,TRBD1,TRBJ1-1,CASSEVRDRDTEAFF,TGTGCCAGCAGCGAGGTCCGGGACAGGGATACTGAAGCTTTCTTT
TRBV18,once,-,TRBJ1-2,CASSPQGIHGYTF,TGTGCCAGCTCACCACAGGGAATACATGGCTACACCTTC
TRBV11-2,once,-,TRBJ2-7,CASSLEVRREQYF,TGTGCCAGCAGCTTAGAGGTTCGTCGGGAGCAGTACTTC